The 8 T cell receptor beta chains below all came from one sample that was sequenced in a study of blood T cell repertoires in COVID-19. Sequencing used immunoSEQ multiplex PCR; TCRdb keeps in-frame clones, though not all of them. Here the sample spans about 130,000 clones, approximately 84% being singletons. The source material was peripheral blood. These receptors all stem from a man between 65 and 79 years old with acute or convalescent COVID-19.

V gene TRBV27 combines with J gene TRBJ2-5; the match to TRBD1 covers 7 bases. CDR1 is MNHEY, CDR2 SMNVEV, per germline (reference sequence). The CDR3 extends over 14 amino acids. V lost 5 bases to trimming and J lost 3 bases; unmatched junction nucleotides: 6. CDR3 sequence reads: CASSPYDREETQYF. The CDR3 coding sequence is TGTGCCAGCAGTCCCTACGACAGGGAAGAGACCCAGTACTTC.

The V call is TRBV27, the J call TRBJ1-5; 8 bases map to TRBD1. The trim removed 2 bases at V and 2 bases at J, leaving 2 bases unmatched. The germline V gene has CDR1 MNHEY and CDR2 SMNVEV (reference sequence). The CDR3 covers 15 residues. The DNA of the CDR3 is TGTGCCAGCAGTTTACTGGGACAGGGCAATCAGCCCCAGCATTTT. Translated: CASSLLGQGNQPQHF.

The CDR3 loop is CASRERGGSMGTQYF. The CDR3 DNA sequence: TGTGCCAGCAGAGAAAGGGGGGGATCGATGGGGACCCAGTACTTC. The chain links TRBV2 to TRBJ2-5; a possible D gene is TRBD2 (7 bases). The CDR3 runs 15 residues. V was clipped by 6 bases and J by 7 bases, with 21 bases between them. Per the germline V gene, CDR1 is SNHLY and CDR2 is FYNNEI.

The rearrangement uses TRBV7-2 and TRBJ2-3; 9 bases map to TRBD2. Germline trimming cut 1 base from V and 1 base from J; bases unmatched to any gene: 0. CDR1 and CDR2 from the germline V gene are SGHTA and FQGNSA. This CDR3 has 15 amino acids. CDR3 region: CASSLVAGGTDTQYF. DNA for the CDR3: TGTGCCAGCAGCTTAGTAGCGGGGGGCACAGATACGCAGTATTTT.

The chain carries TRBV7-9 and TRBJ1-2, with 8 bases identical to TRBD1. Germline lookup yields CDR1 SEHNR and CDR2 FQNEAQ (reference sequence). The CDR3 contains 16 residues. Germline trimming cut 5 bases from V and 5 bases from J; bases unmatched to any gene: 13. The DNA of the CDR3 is TGTGCCAGCAGCCAGGATTTGGGGGACAGGAGGTATGGCTACACCTTC. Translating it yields CASSQDLGDRRYGYTF.

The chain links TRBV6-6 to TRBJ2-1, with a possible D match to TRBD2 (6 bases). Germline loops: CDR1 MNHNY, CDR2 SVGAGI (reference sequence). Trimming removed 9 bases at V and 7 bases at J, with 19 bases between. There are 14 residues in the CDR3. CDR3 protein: CASSSETRVNEQFF. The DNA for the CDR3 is TGTGCCAGTTCTTCCGAGACTAGAGTTAATGAGCAGTTCTTC.

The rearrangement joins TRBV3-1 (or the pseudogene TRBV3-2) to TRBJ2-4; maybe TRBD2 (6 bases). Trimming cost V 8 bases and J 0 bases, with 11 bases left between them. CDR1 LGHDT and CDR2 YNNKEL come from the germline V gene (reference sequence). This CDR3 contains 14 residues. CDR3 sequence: CASGAGLAKNIQYF. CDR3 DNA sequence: TGTGCCAGCGGGGCGGGGTTAGCCAAAAACATTCAGTACTTC.

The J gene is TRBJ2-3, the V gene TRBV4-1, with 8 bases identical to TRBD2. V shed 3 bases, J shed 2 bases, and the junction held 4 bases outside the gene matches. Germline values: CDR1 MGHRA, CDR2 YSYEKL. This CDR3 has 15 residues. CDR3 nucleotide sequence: TGCGCCAGCAGCCAGGGCGGGGGGCACACAGATACGCAGTATTTT. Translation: CASSQGGGHTDTQYF.